The T cell receptor beta chain described here comes from a study of blood T cells in healthy people across ages. Concerning this clonotype: Antigen: not known. No conserved phenylalanine or tryptophan ends this CDR3, so it is likely a read error.

In each sample, at least 6 million PBMCs were isolated. A sample-barcoded 5' primer and a J-beta primer mix were used in a second PCR of roughly 7 to 12 cycles. From the 5' RACE reads, TCRdb called clonotypes with MiXCR, one entry per CDR3 protein. Of about 650,000 distinct CDR3 sequences detected, about 50% appear once; the ten largest clones hold approximately 12%. Findings of the study overall: Unsorted PBMC material precluded a definitive naive versus antigen-experienced comparison. Percentage of naive T cells showed a strong correlation with TCR beta diversity.

The receptor was derived from a woman over 75 in good health. Sequencing was done on a sample of blood.

The CDR3 loop reads CASSAALKPGYTI. CDR3 in DNA: TGTGCCAGCAGTGCCGCCCTAAAGCCTGGCTACACCATC. This chain connects TRBV6-1 to TRBJ1-2; D gene unclear. This CDR3 comprises 13 residues. CDR1 is MNHNS and CDR2 is SASEGT in the germline V gene. V was trimmed by 4 bases and J by 7 bases, leaving 13 bases between them.